Here is one T cell receptor beta chain with its context. Sequenced by immunoSEQ multiplex PCR; TCRdb stores in-frame clones only, minus some. The data hold about 260,000 clones, with over 80% observed a single time. This record belongs to a study of blood T cell repertoires in COVID-19. Sequences were obtained from PBMCs or T cells enriched from blood (not recorded which). This clonotype was obtained from a woman aged 25-40 years with acute COVID-19.

CDR3 sequence reads: CASSLTAGEQYF. CDR3 bases: TGTGCCAGCAGTCTGACCGCGGGCGAGCAGTACTTC. This chain connects TRBV12-3 or TRBV12-4 to TRBJ2-7, with a possible D match to TRBD2 (5 bases). The CDR3 covers 12 residues. Trimming took off 5 bases at V and 6 bases at J, with 11 bases between the two ends.